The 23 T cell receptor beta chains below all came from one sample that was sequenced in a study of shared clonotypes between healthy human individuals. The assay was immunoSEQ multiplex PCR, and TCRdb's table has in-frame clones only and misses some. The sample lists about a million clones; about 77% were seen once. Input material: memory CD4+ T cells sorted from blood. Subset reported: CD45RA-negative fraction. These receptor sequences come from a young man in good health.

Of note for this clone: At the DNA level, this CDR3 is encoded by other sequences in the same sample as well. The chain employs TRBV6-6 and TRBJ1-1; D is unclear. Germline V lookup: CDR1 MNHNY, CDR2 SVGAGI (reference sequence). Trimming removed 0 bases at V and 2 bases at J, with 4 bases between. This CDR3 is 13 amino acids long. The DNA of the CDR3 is TGTGCCAGCAGTTACTCGAGTAACACTGAAGCTTTCTTT. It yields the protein CASSYSSNTEAFF.

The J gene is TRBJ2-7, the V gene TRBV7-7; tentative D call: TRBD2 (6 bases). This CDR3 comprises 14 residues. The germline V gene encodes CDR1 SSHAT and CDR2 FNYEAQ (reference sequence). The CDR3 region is CASSPGLVGGEQYF. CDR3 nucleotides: TGTGCTAGCTCGCCGGGCCTAGTTGGGGGGGAGCAGTACTTC.

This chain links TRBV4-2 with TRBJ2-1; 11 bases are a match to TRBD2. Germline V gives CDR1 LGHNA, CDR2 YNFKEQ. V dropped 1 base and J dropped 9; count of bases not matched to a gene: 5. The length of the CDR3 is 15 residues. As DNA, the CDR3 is TGTGCCAGCAGCCAAGTTAGCGGGGGGGCCTTTGAGCAGTTCTTC. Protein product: CASSQVSGGAFEQFF.

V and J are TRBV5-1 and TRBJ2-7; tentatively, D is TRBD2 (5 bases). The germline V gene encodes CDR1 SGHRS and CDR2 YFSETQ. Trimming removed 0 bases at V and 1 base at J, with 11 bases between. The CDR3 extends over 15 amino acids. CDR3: CASSLGEKGSYEQYF. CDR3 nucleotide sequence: TGCGCCAGCAGCTTGGGGGAGAAGGGATCCTACGAGCAGTACTTC.

This CDR3 is CASSPPGSKVHEQFF. The CDR3 nucleotides read TGTGCCAGCAGTCCGCCGGGATCAAAAGTCCATGAGCAGTTCTTC. The chain carries TRBV6-5 and TRBJ2-1, with D perhaps TRBD2 (5 bases). Germline V gene data show CDR1 as MNHEY and CDR2 as SVGAGI. The CDR3 has 15 residues. Trimming left V 5 bases short and J 8 bases short, with 19 bases between.

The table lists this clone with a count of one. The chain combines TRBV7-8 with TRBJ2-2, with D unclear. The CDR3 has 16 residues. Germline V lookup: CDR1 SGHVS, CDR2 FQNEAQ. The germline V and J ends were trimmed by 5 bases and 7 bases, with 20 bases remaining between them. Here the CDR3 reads CASSAADPGVGGELFF. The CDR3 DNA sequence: TGTGCCAGCAGCGCAGCAGATCCTGGTGTGGGCGGGGAGCTGTTTTTT.

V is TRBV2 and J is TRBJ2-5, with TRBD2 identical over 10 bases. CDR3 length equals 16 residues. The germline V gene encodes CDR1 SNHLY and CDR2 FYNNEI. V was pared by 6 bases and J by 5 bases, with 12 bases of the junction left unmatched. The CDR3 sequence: CASRGGLAGVGETQYF. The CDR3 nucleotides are TGTGCCAGCAGGGGAGGGCTAGCGGGAGTAGGGGAGACCCAGTACTTC.

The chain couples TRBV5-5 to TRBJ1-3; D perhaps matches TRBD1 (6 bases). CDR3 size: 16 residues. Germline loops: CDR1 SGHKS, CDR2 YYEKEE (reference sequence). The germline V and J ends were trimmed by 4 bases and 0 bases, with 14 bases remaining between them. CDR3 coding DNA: TGTGCCAGCAGCGTGGGACAACCGCACTCTGGAAACACCATATATTTT. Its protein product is CASSVGQPHSGNTIYF.

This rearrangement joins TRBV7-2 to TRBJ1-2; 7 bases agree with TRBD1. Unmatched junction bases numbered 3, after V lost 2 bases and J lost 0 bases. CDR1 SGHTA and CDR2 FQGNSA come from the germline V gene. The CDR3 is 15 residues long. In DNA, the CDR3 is TGTGCCAGCAGCTTAACAGGGGCTTCTAACTATGGCTACACCTTC. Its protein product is CASSLTGASNYGYTF.

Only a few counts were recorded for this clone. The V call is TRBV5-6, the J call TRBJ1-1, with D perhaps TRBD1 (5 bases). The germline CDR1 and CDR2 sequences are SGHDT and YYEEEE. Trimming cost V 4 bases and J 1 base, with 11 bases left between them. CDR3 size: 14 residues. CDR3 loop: CASSRGLSNTEAFF. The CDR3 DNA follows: TGTGCCAGCAGCAGGGGACTCTCGAACACTGAAGCTTTCTTT.

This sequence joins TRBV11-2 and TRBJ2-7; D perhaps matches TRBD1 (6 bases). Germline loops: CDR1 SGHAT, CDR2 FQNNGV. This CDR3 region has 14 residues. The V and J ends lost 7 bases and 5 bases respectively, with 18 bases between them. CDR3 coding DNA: TGTGCCAGCACCCTCACGAGGGGGTCCAACGAGCAGTACTTC. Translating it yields CASTLTRGSNEQYF.

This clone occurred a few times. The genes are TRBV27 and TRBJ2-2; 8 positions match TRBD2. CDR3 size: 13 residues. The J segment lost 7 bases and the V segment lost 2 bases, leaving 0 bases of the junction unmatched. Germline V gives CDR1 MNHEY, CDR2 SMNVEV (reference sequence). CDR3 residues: CASSLAGGGELFF. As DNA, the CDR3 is TGTGCCAGCAGTTTAGCGGGGGGCGGGGAGCTGTTTTTT.

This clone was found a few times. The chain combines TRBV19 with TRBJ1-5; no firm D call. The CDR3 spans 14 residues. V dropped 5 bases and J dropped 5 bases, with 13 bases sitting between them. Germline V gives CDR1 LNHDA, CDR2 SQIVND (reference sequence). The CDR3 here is CASSPRLTDQPQHF. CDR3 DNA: TGTGCCAGTAGTCCTCGCCTAACCGATCAGCCCCAGCATTTT.

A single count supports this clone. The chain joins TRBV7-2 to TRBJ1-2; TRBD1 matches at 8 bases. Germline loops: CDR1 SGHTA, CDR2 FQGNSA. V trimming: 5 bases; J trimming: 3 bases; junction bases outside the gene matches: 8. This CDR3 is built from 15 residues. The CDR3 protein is CASSPQTTGDYGYTF. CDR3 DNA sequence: TGTGCCAGCAGCCCCCAAACGACAGGGGACTATGGCTACACCTTC. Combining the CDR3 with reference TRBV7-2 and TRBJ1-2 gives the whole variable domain GAGVSQSPSNKVTEKGKDVELRCDPISGHTALYWYRQSLGQGLEFLIYFQGNSAPDKSGLPSDRFSAERTGGSVSTLTIQRTQQEDSAVYLCASSPQTTGDYGYTFGSGTRLTVV.

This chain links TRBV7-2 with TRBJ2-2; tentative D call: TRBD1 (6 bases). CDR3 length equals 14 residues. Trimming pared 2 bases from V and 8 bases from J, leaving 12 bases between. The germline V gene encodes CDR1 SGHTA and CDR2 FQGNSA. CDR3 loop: CASSLFPGTGELFF. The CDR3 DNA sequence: TGTGCCAGCAGCTTATTTCCAGGGACAGGGGAGCTGTTTTTT.

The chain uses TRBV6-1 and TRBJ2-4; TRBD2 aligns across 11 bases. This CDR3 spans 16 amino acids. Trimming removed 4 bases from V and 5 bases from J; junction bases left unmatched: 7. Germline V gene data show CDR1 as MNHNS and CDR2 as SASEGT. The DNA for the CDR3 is TGTGCCAGCAGTGCTGGACTAGCGGGTGGGGAAAACATTCAGTACTTC. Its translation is CASSAGLAGGENIQYF.

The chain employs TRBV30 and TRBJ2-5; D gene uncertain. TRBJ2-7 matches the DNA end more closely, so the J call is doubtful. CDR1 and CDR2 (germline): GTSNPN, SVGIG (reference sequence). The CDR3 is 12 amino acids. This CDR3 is CAWSAPDYEQYF. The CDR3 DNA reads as TGTGCCTGGAGTGCCCCGGACTACGAGCAGTACTTC.

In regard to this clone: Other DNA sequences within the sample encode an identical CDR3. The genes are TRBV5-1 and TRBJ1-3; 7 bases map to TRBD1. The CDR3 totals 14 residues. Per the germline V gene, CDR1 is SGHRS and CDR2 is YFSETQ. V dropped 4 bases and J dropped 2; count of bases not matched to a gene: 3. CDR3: CASSPGGAGNTIYF. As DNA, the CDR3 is TGCGCCAGCAGCCCAGGGGGGGCTGGAAACACCATATATTTT.

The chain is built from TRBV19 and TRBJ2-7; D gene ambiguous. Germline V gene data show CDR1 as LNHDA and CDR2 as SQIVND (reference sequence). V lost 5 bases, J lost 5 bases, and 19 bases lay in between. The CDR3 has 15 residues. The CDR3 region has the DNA TGTGCCAGTAGTCCCCGGACGGGCTTCATCCACGAGCAGTACTTC. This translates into CASSPRTGFIHEQYF.

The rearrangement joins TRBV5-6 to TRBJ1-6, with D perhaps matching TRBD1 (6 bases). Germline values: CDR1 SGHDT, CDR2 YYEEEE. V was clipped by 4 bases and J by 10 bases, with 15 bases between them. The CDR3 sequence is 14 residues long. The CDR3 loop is CASSRIRGRSPLHF. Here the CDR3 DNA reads TGTGCCAGCAGCAGGATCAGGGGTAGGTCACCCCTCCACTTT.

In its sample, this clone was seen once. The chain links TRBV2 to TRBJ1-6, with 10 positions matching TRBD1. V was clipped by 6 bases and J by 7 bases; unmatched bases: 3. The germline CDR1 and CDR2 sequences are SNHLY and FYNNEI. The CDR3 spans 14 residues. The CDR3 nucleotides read TGTGCCAGCAGAGGACAGGGGGAAAATTCACCCCTCCACTTT. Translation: CASRGQGENSPLHF.

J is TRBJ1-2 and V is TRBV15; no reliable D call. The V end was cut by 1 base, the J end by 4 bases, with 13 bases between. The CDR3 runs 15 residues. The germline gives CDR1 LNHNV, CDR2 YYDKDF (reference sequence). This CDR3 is CATSRVTLGGYGYTF. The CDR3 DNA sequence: TGTGCCACCAGCAGAGTGACGCTGGGCGGCTATGGCTACACCTTC.

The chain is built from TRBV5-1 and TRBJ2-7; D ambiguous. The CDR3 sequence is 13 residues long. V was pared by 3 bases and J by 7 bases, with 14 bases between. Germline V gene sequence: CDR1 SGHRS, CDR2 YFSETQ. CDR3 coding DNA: TGCGCCAGCAGCTCAAGTACCAGGTCTGAGCAGTACTTC. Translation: CASSSSTRSEQYF.